These 18 T cell receptor beta chains share one sample of origin, sequenced in a study of PD-1 blockade in classical Hodgkin lymphoma. After autologous stem cell transplantation all patients relapsed, and prior brentuximab vedotin exposure differed between cohorts. The table came from immunoSEQ multiplex PCR; TCRdb's copy has only in-frame clones and leaves some out. The sample shows roughly 7,000 clones, approximately 84% of them seen only once. The sequencing here drew on peripheral blood mononuclear cells (PBMCs), taken at baseline. The receptor set was obtained from a human donor with classical Hodgkin lymphoma.

The chain joins TRBV11-2 to TRBJ2-7; 13 nucleotides align to TRBD2. Germline CDR1 and CDR2: SGHAT and FQNNGV. This CDR3 region has 15 residues. V lost 6 bases to trimming and J lost 4 bases; unmatched junction nucleotides: 6. CDR3 coding DNA: TGTGCCAGCAGTTCAGGACTAGCGGGAGTGTACGAGCAGTACTTC. It yields the protein CASSSGLAGVYEQYF. The full variable domain, rest sourced from reference TRBV11-2 and TRBJ2-7, is EAGVAQSPRYKIIEKRQSVAFWCNPISGHATLYWYQQILGQGPKLLIQFQNNGVVDDSQLPKDRFSAERLKGVDSTLKIQPAKLEDSAVYLCASSSGLAGVYEQYFGPGTRLTVT.

This chain links TRBV19 with TRBJ2-1, with unresolved D. Trimming pared 5 bases from V and 6 bases from J, leaving 14 bases between. The CDR3 is 14 amino acids. In germline, CDR1 is LNHDA, CDR2 SQIVND (reference sequence). The CDR3 here is CASSEGYVGNEQFF. DNA for the CDR3: TGTGCCAGTAGTGAAGGGTATGTGGGCAATGAGCAGTTCTTC.

This clone was seen just once. This chain's CDR3 is CASSLGTEAYEQYF. The CDR3 nucleotides are TGTGCCAGCAGCTTAGGAACGGAAGCCTACGAGCAGTACTTC. V is TRBV7-6 and J is TRBJ2-7; D unclear. This CDR3 region has 14 residues. Germline-derived CDR1 and CDR2 are SGHVS and FNYEAQ. V lost 1 base and J 2 bases, leaving 9 bases between the germline ends.

V gene TRBV7-2 combines with J gene TRBJ1-4, with 9 bases that match TRBD1. The CDR3 contains 14 residues. From germline, CDR1 is SGHTA and CDR2 FQGNSA. V shed 6 bases and J 5 bases; nucleotides not matched to a gene: 4. This chain's CDR3 is CASRDDRGNEKLFF. CDR3 bases: TGTGCCAGCAGGGATGACAGGGGGAATGAAAAACTGTTTTTT.

V is TRBV7-6 and J is TRBJ2-7; 8 bases line up with TRBD2. The germline CDR1 and CDR2 sequences are SGHVS and FNYEAQ. The CDR3 consists of 17 residues. Germline trimming cut 3 bases from V and 0 bases from J; bases unmatched to any gene: 10. Written as DNA, the CDR3 is TGTGCCAGCAGCTTTAGTGGGAGCGGGGGTGCCTCCTACGAGCAGTACTTC. Residues: CASSFSGSGGASYEQYF. The full variable domain, with the rest looked up from reference TRBV7-6 and TRBJ2-7, is GAGVSQSPRYKVTKRGQDVALRCDPISGHVSLYWYRQALGQGPEFLTYFNYEAQQDKSGLPNDRFSAERPEGSISTLTIQRTEQRDSAMYRCASSFSGSGGASYEQYFGPGTRLTVT.

By its share, this clone is large. This chain links TRBV13 with TRBJ2-5; D not resolved. This CDR3 contains 14 residues. V dropped 2 bases and J dropped 4 bases, with 11 bases sitting between them. From germline, CDR1 is PRHDT and CDR2 FYEKMQ (reference sequence). CDR3 DNA: TGTGCCAGCAGCTTACGGCAGTCAGCAGAGACCCAGTACTTC. Protein product: CASSLRQSAETQYF.

The rearrangement uses TRBV6-5 and TRBJ2-5; 9 bases map to TRBD1. The junction had 10 bases not matched to a gene; V was cut back by 9 bases and J by 5 bases. CDR1 is MNHEY and CDR2 is SVGAGI in the germline V gene. The CDR3 consists of 14 residues. CDR3 DNA sequence: TGTGCCAGTAAGGGGACAGGGTTTCAGGAGACCCAGTACTTC. Translating it yields CASKGTGFQETQYF.

In its sample, this clone was seen once. The J gene is TRBJ2-4, the V gene TRBV30, with 7 bases that match TRBD1. The CDR3 is 15 amino acids. Looked up from germline, CDR1 is GTSNPN and CDR2 is SVGIG (reference sequence). V shed 2 bases and J 0 bases; nucleotides not matched to a gene: 4. The CDR3 region is CAWSKGALAKNIQYF. CDR3 DNA: TGTGCCTGGAGTAAGGGGGCCCTAGCCAAAAACATTCAGTACTTC. Full variable domain (rest looked up from reference TRBV30 and TRBJ2-4): SQTIHQWPATLVQPVGSPLSLECTVEGTSNPNLYWYRQAAGRGLQLLFYSVGIGQISSEVPQNLSASRPQDRQFILSSKKLLLSDSGFYLCAWSKGALAKNIQYFGAGTRLSVL.

The rearrangement uses TRBV4-1 and TRBJ1-1, with 10 bases fitting TRBD1. This CDR3 is 18 amino acids long. The junction had 13 bases not matched to a gene; V was cut back by 0 bases and J by 6 bases. The V gene's germline CDR1 is MGHRA and CDR2 YSYEKL. The CDR3 sequence: CASSQDEGQGRNIAEAFF. The CDR3 region has the DNA TGCGCCAGCAGCCAAGATGAGGGACAGGGGCGTAATATCGCTGAAGCTTTCTTT.

The V and J genes are TRBV2 and TRBJ2-1; 11 bases match TRBD2. After removal of 7 bases from V and 10 bases from J, the junction contained 12 bases not matched to a gene. The CDR3 extends over 15 amino acids. Germline lookup yields CDR1 SNHLY and CDR2 FYNNEI. The CDR3, as DNA: TGTGCCAGCACCGAGGGAGTAGCGGGAGGGGGGGAGCAGTTCTTC. Residues: CASTEGVAGGGEQFF.

This chain joins TRBV7-8 and TRBJ2-5; TRBD1 agrees at 9 bases. The CDR3 is 16 amino acids. The V gene end was trimmed by 0 bases and the J gene end by 4 bases; junction bases not matched to a gene: 6. CDR1 SGHVS and CDR2 FQNEAQ come from the germline V gene. The CDR3 sequence: CASSLAPTGGGETQYF. For the CDR3, the DNA is TGTGCCAGCAGCTTAGCCCCGACAGGGGGTGGAGAGACCCAGTACTTC.

The chain uses TRBV7-9 and TRBJ2-7, with unresolved D. The CDR3 totals 14 residues. The ends were cut back, 1 base at V and 6 bases at J, with 13 bases in the middle. CDR1 and CDR2 (germline): SEHNR, FQNEAQ (reference sequence). CDR3 DNA sequence: TGTGCCAGCAGCTTAGGGCCCTGGGCAGCCGAGCAGTACTTC. Its protein product is CASSLGPWAAEQYF. Complete variable domain (other parts from reference TRBV7-9 and TRBJ2-7): DTGVSQNPRHKITKRGQNVTFRCDPISEHNRLYWYRQTLGQGPEFLTYFQNEAQLEKSRLLSDRFSAERPKGSFSTLEIQRTEQGDSAMYLCASSLGPWAAEQYFGPGTRLTVT.

The chain couples TRBV18 to TRBJ2-5; D is possibly TRBD2 (6 bases). Germline V gives CDR1 KGHSH, CDR2 LQKENI. The CDR3 sequence is 16 residues long. V gave up 0 bases and J gave up 5 bases, with 16 bases separating them. Written as DNA, the CDR3 is TGTGCCAGCTCACCACCCCCCAGTGCCGGAGGGGAGACCCAGTACTTC. This translates into CASSPPPSAGGETQYF.

This clone was observed a few times. The CDR3: CATSRGAGGPYEQYF. The CDR3 coding sequence is TGTGCCACCAGCAGAGGAGCGGGAGGGCCATACGAGCAGTACTTC. The chain links TRBV15 to TRBJ2-7, with 10 bases identical to TRBD2. The V gene's germline CDR1 is LNHNV and CDR2 YYDKDF (reference sequence). This CDR3 comprises 15 residues. The J segment lost 4 bases and the V segment lost 1 base, leaving 4 bases of the junction unmatched.

Points on this clone: One junction end disagrees with the germline gene, perhaps due to a read error. The rearrangement links TRBV7-2 to TRBJ2-5; no clear D. Germline V lookup: CDR1 SGHTA, CDR2 FQGNSA. The CDR3 is 14 amino acids. For the CDR3, the DNA is TGTGCCAGCAGCTTCAGATGGAGACAAGGGACCCAGTACTTC. Translated, it gives CASSFRWRQGTQYF.

The chain carries TRBV6-6 and TRBJ2-5; D gene uncertain. Germline V gene data show CDR1 as MNHNY and CDR2 as SVGAGI (reference sequence). Trimming removed 0 bases at V and 7 bases at J, with 9 bases between. There are 13 residues in the CDR3. The CDR3 protein is CASSYSTPGTQYF. Here the CDR3 DNA reads TGTGCCAGCAGTTACTCGACCCCAGGGACCCAGTACTTC.

V is TRBV25-1 and J is TRBJ2-3, with 10 bases matching TRBD1. The CDR3 is 17 residues long. The trim removed 6 bases at V and 4 bases at J, leaving 13 bases unmatched. The germline gives CDR1 MGHDK, CDR2 SYGVNS. CDR3 protein: CASSPDRQGAGADTQYF. The DNA of the CDR3 is TGTGCCAGCAGCCCAGACAGACAGGGGGCTGGGGCAGATACGCAGTATTTT.

The chain couples TRBV6-6 to TRBJ2-5; TRBD2 matches 9 bases. After removal of 6 bases from V and 4 bases from J, the junction contained 9 bases not matched to a gene. CDR1 MNHNY and CDR2 SVGAGI come from the germline V gene (reference sequence). The CDR3 is 15 residues long. The CDR3 loop reads CASSSLSGSLETQYF. The DNA for the CDR3 is TGTGCCAGCAGCTCCCTTAGCGGGAGTTTAGAGACCCAGTACTTC.